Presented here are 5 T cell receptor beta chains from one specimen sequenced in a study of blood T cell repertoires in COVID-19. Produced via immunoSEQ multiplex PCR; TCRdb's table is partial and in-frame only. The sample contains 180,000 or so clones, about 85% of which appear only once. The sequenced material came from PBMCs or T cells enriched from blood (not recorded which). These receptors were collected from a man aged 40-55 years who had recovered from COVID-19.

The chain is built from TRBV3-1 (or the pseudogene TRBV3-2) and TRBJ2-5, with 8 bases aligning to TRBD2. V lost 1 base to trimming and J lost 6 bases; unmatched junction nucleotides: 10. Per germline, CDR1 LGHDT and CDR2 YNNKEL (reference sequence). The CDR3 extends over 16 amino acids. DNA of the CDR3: TGTGCCAGCAGCCAAGGTGCCAGCGGGGGCATGAAGACCCAGTACTTC. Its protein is CASSQGASGGMKTQYF.

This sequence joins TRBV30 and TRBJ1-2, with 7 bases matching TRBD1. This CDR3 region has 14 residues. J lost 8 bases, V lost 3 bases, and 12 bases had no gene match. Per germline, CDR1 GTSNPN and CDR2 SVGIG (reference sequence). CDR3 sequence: CAWSPPTGVGGYTF. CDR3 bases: TGTGCCTGGAGCCCTCCTACAGGGGTCGGAGGCTACACCTTC.

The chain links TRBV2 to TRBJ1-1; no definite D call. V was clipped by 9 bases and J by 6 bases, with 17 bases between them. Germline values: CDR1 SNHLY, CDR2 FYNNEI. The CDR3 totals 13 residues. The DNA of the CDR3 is TGTGCCAGTCGATCAAGTATAGTACCTGAAGCTTTCTTT. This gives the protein CASRSSIVPEAFF.

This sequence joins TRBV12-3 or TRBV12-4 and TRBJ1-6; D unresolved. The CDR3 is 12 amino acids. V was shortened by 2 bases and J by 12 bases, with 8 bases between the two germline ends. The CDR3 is CASSLWPQPLHF. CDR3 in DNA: TGTGCCAGCAGTTTATGGCCCCAACCCCTCCACTTT.

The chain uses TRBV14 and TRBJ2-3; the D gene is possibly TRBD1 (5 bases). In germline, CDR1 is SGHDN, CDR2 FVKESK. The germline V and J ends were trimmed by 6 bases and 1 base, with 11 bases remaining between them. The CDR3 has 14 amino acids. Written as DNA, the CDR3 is TGTGCCAGCAGTCAGGGTCAGGGCACAGATACGCAGTATTTT. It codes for CASSQGQGTDTQYF.